The 21 T cell receptor beta chains below were found in one sample sequenced in a study of T cell clonotyping in hematopoietic cell transplantation. Clones were read by immunoSEQ multiplex PCR, and TCRdb kept only the in-frame ones, dropping some. The sample shows about 27,000 clones, around 70% of them seen only once. Sample time point: recipient sample about 28 days before transplant, after cytoreduction. Sequencing used peripheral blood mononuclear cells, obtained before stem cell transplant. The receptor source for this set is a middle-aged man with myelodysplastic syndrome. Some clones in this sample may be carry-over from other donors' samples.

The rearrangement uses TRBV29-1 and TRBJ2-2; 13 bases match TRBD2. Trimming at V came to 7 bases and at J to 6 bases, leaving 5 bases not matched to a gene. This CDR3 comprises 14 residues. CDR1 and CDR2 (germline): SQVTM, ANQGSEA. CDR3 nucleotides: TGCAGCGCCCTAGGACTAGCGGGAGCCGGGGAGCTGTTTTTT. It yields the protein CSALGLAGAGELFF.

Only one count was recorded for this clone. This chain connects TRBV5-1 to TRBJ2-7; TRBD1 agrees at 7 bases. V lost 5 bases, J lost 2 bases, and 1 base stayed unmatched. Germline assignment: CDR1 SGHRS and CDR2 YFSETQ. The CDR3 consists of 12 residues. This chain's CDR3 is CASSTGAYEQYF. In nucleotides, the CDR3 is TGCGCCAGCAGTACAGGGGCCTACGAGCAGTACTTC. The variable domain in full, completed from reference TRBV5-1 and TRBJ2-7, reads KAGVTQTPRYLIKTRGQQVTLSCSPISGHRSVSWYQQTPGQGLQFLFEYFSETQRNKGNFPGRFSGRQFSNSRSEMNVSTLELGDSALYLCASSTGAYEQYFGPGTRLTVT.

In nucleotides, the CDR3 is TGTGCCAGCAGCCCGGGGAGCTCCTATAATTCACCCCTCCACTTT. The encoded protein is CASSPGSSYNSPLHF. This chain links TRBV2 with TRBJ1-6; no firm D call. V dropped 6 bases and J dropped 0 bases, with 9 bases sitting between them. CDR1 and CDR2 (germline): SNHLY, FYNNEI. CDR3 length equals 15 residues.

The chain recombines TRBV6-6 with TRBJ1-5; D not resolved. This CDR3 spans 15 amino acids. The V gene lost 0 bases and the J gene lost 0 bases, with 6 bases spanning the gap. CDR1 and CDR2 from the germline V gene are MNHNY and SVGAGI (reference sequence). In DNA form, the CDR3 reads TGTGCCAGCAGTTACTCCGACCCTAGCAATCAGCCCCAGCATTTT. This encodes CASSYSDPSNQPQHF.

This chain uses TRBV9 with TRBJ1-1, with D possibly being TRBD1 (6 bases). The germline V and J ends were trimmed by 0 bases and 12 bases, with 18 bases remaining between them. The germline V gene has CDR1 SGDLS and CDR2 YYNGEE. The CDR3 has 14 amino acids. CDR3 nucleotide sequence: TGTGCCAGCAGCGTAGCTGCACAGGGTACGAGAACTTTCTTT. It encodes CASSVAAQGTRTFF. Together with reference TRBV9 and TRBJ1-1, the CDR3 gives the full variable domain: DSGVTQTPKHLITATGQRVTLRCSPRSGDLSVYWYQQSLDQGLQFLIQYYNGEERAKGNILERFSAQQFPDLHSELNLSSLELGDSALYFCASSVAAQGTRTFFGQGTRLTVV.

DNA of the CDR3: TGTGCCTGGGGGGGCGGACAGGGGGCCTACAATGAGCAGTTCTTC. Its protein is CAWGGGQGAYNEQFF. V usage is TRBV30 and J usage is TRBJ2-1; TRBD1 agrees at 10 bases. V trimming: 5 bases; J trimming: 2 bases; junction bases outside the gene matches: 6. The CDR3 loop spans 15 amino acids. Germline assignment: CDR1 GTSNPN and CDR2 SVGIG (reference sequence).

This chain links TRBV25-1 with TRBJ2-4, with 10 bases matching TRBD1. V trimming: 3 bases; J trimming: 9 bases; junction bases outside the gene matches: 8. This CDR3 is 15 amino acids long. Germline V gene lookup returns CDR1 MGHDK and CDR2 SYGVNS. The DNA of the CDR3 is TGTGCCAGCAGTGACCCCGGGACAGGGGCCGTCATTCAGTACTTC. Encoded protein: CASSDPGTGAVIQYF. The variable domain in full, completed from reference TRBV25-1 and TRBJ2-4, reads EADIYQTPRYLVIGTGKKITLECSQTMGHDKMYWYQQDPGMELHLIHYSYGVNSTEKGDLSSESTVSRIRTEHFPLTLESARPSHTSQYLCASSDPGTGAVIQYFGAGTRLSVL.

On this clone: One junction end disagrees with the germline gene, perhaps due to a read error. The gene calls are TRBV30 and TRBJ1-5; 8 nucleotides match TRBD1. The CDR3 totals 16 residues. From germline, CDR1 is GTSNPN and CDR2 SVGIG (reference sequence). The CDR3 region has the DNA TGTGCCTGGCAACAATCGCAGGGGGCTGGCAATCAGCTCCAGCATTTT. As protein: CAWQQSQGAGNQLQHF.

The gene calls are TRBV14 and TRBJ1-2; maybe TRBD1 (6 bases). V was clipped by 1 base and J by 6 bases, with 12 bases between them. Per germline, CDR1 SGHDN and CDR2 FVKESK. The CDR3 has 14 residues. The CDR3 reads CASSQVAGADGYTF. CDR3 sequence (DNA): TGTGCCAGCAGCCAAGTTGCAGGGGCGGATGGCTACACCTTC.

The chain joins TRBV7-2 to TRBJ2-7; D not resolved. In germline, CDR1 is SGHTA, CDR2 FQGNSA. The CDR3 has 14 residues. V was shortened by 5 bases and J by 3 bases, with 14 bases between the two germline ends. DNA of the CDR3: TGTGCCAGCAGCACCCGAGCTTCCCGCTACGAGCAGTACTTC. Protein sequence: CASSTRASRYEQYF.

This clone was observed a few times. CDR3: CASSSGLQETQYF. CDR3 sequence (DNA): TGTGCCAGCAGTTCCGGACTACAAGAGACCCAGTACTTC. This chain joins TRBV6-5 and TRBJ2-5; tentative D call: TRBD2 (6 bases). Looked up from germline, CDR1 is MNHEY and CDR2 is SVGAGI. V was shortened by 4 bases and J by 2 bases, with 8 bases between the two germline ends. This CDR3 is 13 amino acids long.

The chain combines TRBV9 with TRBJ2-7; 7 nucleotides match TRBD2. Germline V gives CDR1 SGDLS, CDR2 YYNGEE. V lost 2 bases to trimming and J lost 4 bases; unmatched junction nucleotides: 6. The CDR3 has 14 amino acids. This CDR3 is CASSVGGGLYEQYF. In nucleotides, the CDR3 is TGTGCCAGCAGCGTCGGCGGGGGATTATACGAGCAGTACTTC.

This sequence joins TRBV10-3 and TRBJ1-4; 7 nucleotides agree with TRBD1. V lost 3 bases to trimming and J lost 0 bases; unmatched junction nucleotides: 1. Per the germline V gene, CDR1 is ENHRY and CDR2 is SYGVKD. The CDR3 is 15 residues long. CDR3 in DNA: TGTGCCATCAGTGAACAGGGGCCAACTAATGAAAAACTGTTTTTT. Protein: CAISEQGPTNEKLFF.

The chain combines TRBV28 with TRBJ2-1; D may be TRBD2 (6 bases). V was trimmed by 7 bases and J by 3 bases, leaving 10 bases between them. The germline gives CDR1 MDHEN, CDR2 SYDVKM. The CDR3 is 13 amino acids. This CDR3 is CASISGHYNEQFF. The DNA of the CDR3 is TGTGCCAGCATTAGCGGCCACTACAATGAGCAGTTCTTC. Together with reference TRBV28 and TRBJ2-1, the CDR3 gives the full variable domain: DVKVTQSSRYLVKRTGEKVFLECVQDMDHENMFWYRQDPGLGLRLIYFSYDVKMKEKGDIPEGYSVSREKKERFSLILESASTNQTSMYLCASISGHYNEQFFGPGTRLTVL.

This chain links TRBV6-5 with TRBJ1-5; tentative D call: TRBD1 (5 bases). This CDR3 comprises 14 residues. V lost 6 bases, J lost 3 bases, and 12 bases lay in between. Germline lookup yields CDR1 MNHEY and CDR2 SVGAGI. In nucleotides, the CDR3 is TGTGCCAGCAGAGGCACAGGATACAATCAGCCCCAGCATTTT. It specifies CASRGTGYNQPQHF.

V is TRBV28 and J is TRBJ1-2, with 7 nucleotides matching TRBD1. The germline V gene encodes CDR1 MDHEN and CDR2 SYDVKM. The CDR3 consists of 13 residues. V trimming: 8 bases; J trimming: 12 bases; junction bases outside the gene matches: 15. The CDR3 region has the DNA TGTGCCAGCGCCTTTATGGACAGGCGGGGAGACACCTTC. Encoded protein: CASAFMDRRGDTF.

This clone occurred a few times. The V gene is TRBV25-1, the J gene TRBJ2-2; 9 nucleotides line up with TRBD2. Per germline, CDR1 MGHDK and CDR2 SYGVNS. The CDR3 has 17 amino acids. J lost 1 base, V lost 8 bases, and 11 bases had no gene match. The CDR3 sequence: CASFPGETSGNTGELFF. The CDR3, as DNA: TGTGCCAGCTTCCCGGGGGAGACTAGCGGGAACACCGGGGAGCTGTTTTTT.

V is TRBV5-3 and J is TRBJ1-1; TRBD1 agrees at 7 bases. TRBV5-3 belongs to the ORF category, with a function that is uncertain. Trimming at V came to 4 bases and at J to 4 bases, leaving 4 bases not matched to a gene. This CDR3 comprises 13 residues. The CDR3 sequence: CARSHPGGTEAFF. The CDR3 DNA follows: TGTGCCAGAAGCCATCCAGGGGGCACTGAAGCTTTCTTT.

The V call is TRBV20-1, the J call TRBJ1-2; D ambiguous. Germline V gene sequence: CDR1 DFQATT, CDR2 SNEGSKA (reference sequence). The ends were cut back, 1 base at V and 4 bases at J, with 4 bases in the middle. CDR3 length: 11 residues. The CDR3 loop is CSARVGYGYTF. The DNA for the CDR3 is TGCAGTGCTAGAGTGGGCTATGGCTACACCTTC.

The chain is built from TRBV5-1 and TRBJ2-3; D is perhaps TRBD2 (6 bases). V dropped 2 bases and J dropped 3 bases, with 13 bases sitting between them. CDR1 SGHRS and CDR2 YFSETQ come from the germline V gene. The CDR3 has 15 amino acids. This chain's CDR3 is CASSFSSGFTDTQYF. The CDR3 nucleotides are TGCGCCAGCAGCTTTTCCAGCGGGTTTACAGATACGCAGTATTTT. The full variable domain, with the rest looked up from reference TRBV5-1 and TRBJ2-3, is KAGVTQTPRYLIKTRGQQVTLSCSPISGHRSVSWYQQTPGQGLQFLFEYFSETQRNKGNFPGRFSGRQFSNSRSEMNVSTLELGDSALYLCASSFSSGFTDTQYFGPGTRLTVL.

For the CDR3, the DNA is TGTGCCAGCAGCTTGGGGACAGGGATCAATCAGCCCCAGCATTTT. Its translation is CASSLGTGINQPQHF. The chain uses TRBV5-6 and TRBJ1-5; TRBD1 matches 8 bases. This CDR3 has 15 residues. Germline trimming cut 0 bases from V and 3 bases from J; bases unmatched to any gene: 2. The germline gives CDR1 SGHDT, CDR2 YYEEEE.